This passage covers 32 T cell receptor beta chains from one sample sequenced in a study of control samples from healthy donors and cancer patients. Profiling relied on immunoSEQ multiplex PCR, and the TCRdb table lists in-frame clones only, not all of them. The sample yields about 96,000 clones, about 92% seen once. Sequenced material: blood. The receptor set was obtained from a man aged 18 to 29 in good health.

This rearrangement joins TRBV6-1 to TRBJ1-2; D gene ambiguous. The CDR3 loop spans 14 amino acids. The ends were cut back, 3 bases at V and 0 bases at J, with 8 bases in the middle. Germline lookup yields CDR1 MNHNS and CDR2 SASEGT. CDR3: CASSDRPSNYGYTF. CDR3 coding DNA: TGTGCCAGCAGTGACCGGCCCTCTAACTATGGCTACACCTTC.

This chain uses TRBV20-1 with TRBJ1-1, with D uncertain. V dropped 3 bases and J dropped 1 base, with 12 bases sitting between them. Germline V gene data show CDR1 as DFQATT and CDR2 as SNEGSKA (reference sequence). CDR3 size: 14 residues. The CDR3 nucleotides read TGCAGTGCTAGTATCAGTCCCGGGAACACTGAAGCTTTCTTT. Encoded protein: CSASISPGNTEAFF.

This chain connects TRBV18 to TRBJ1-1, with 7 positions matching TRBD1. CDR3 size: 17 residues. The V segment lost 5 bases and the J segment 0 bases; nucleotides outside the gene matches: 12. Germline V gene data show CDR1 as KGHSH and CDR2 as LQKENI. This CDR3 reads CASSVTGTDPMNTEAFF. The DNA for the CDR3 is TGTGCCAGCTCAGTGACCGGGACAGACCCCATGAACACTGAAGCTTTCTTT.

The rearrangement joins TRBV2 to TRBJ2-1; D is perhaps TRBD1 or TRBD2 (6 bases each). V was cut by 0 bases and J by 0 bases, with 9 bases left in between. The CDR3 totals 16 residues. Germline lookup yields CDR1 SNHLY and CDR2 FYNNEI. For the CDR3, the DNA is TGTGCCAGCAGTGAAGCAGGGGGGAGCTCCTACAATGAGCAGTTCTTC. Its translation is CASSEAGGSSYNEQFF.

This sequence joins TRBV7-2 and TRBJ1-2, with unresolved D. The CDR3 is 14 residues long. CDR1 and CDR2 from the germline V gene are SGHTA and FQGNSA. Trimming pared 5 bases from V and 9 bases from J, leaving 19 bases between. This CDR3 reads CASSPQPNFSRYTF. For the CDR3, the DNA is TGTGCCAGCAGCCCACAACCGAATTTTTCCCGCTACACCTTC.

This chain's CDR3 is CATSRVLETGELFF. The CDR3 nucleotides are TGTGCCACCAGCAGAGTCTTGGAGACCGGGGAGCTGTTTTTT. The genes are TRBV15 and TRBJ2-2, with D unresolved. The V end was cut by 1 base, the J end by 5 bases, with 8 bases between. Germline assignment: CDR1 LNHNV and CDR2 YYDKDF (reference sequence). This CDR3 contains 14 residues. The full variable domain, its missing parts supplied by reference TRBV15 and TRBJ2-2, is DAMVIQNPRYQVTQFGKPVTLSCSQTLNHNVMYWYQQKSSQAPKLLFHYYDKDFNNEADTPDNFQSRRPNTSFCFLDIRSPGLGDTAMYLCATSRVLETGELFFGEGSRLTVL.

The CDR3, as DNA: TGTGCCAGCAGCTTCCGGGACGGGAATAACTATGGCTACACCTTC. Its translation is CASSFRDGNNYGYTF. The chain couples TRBV6-2 or TRBV6-3 to TRBJ1-2; TRBD1 might be the D (5 bases). Trimming left V 6 bases short and J 1 base short, with 15 bases between. Germline assignment: CDR1 MNHEY and CDR2 SVGEGT. The CDR3 length is 15 residues.

The chain carries TRBV5-8 and TRBJ1-2; 7 bases align to TRBD1. The CDR3 contains 16 residues. CDR1 and CDR2 from the germline V gene are SGHTS and YDEGEE. Trimming cost V 5 bases and J 6 bases; bases outside gene matches: 16. CDR3 sequence: CASREPGGGWTDGYTF. The CDR3, as DNA: TGTGCCAGCAGGGAGCCAGGGGGAGGGTGGACTGATGGCTACACCTTC.

The chain links TRBV7-8 to TRBJ1-2, with 9 positions matching TRBD1. The germline V gene has CDR1 SGHVS and CDR2 FQNEAQ. Trimming cost V 7 bases and J 2 bases; bases outside gene matches: 20. The CDR3 loop spans 19 amino acids. CDR3 DNA: TGTGCCAGCACAGGGTACCGGGACAGGGCCCCACCCCTGAACTATGGCTACACCTTC. This sequence encodes CASTGYRDRAPPLNYGYTF.

The chain uses TRBV2 and TRBJ2-1; D not resolved. Deletions cut 4 bases from V and 14 bases from J, with 3 bases between. This CDR3 is built from 8 residues. The V gene's germline CDR1 is SNHLY and CDR2 FYNNEI. CDR3 coding DNA: TGTGCCAGCAGTGTCGAGTTCTTC. Translating gives CASSVEFF.

The CDR3 spells CASSMGGPAEAFF. In DNA form, the CDR3 reads TGTGCCAGTAGTATGGGGGGGCCAGCTGAAGCTTTCTTT. The V and J genes are TRBV19 and TRBJ1-1; possibly TRBD1 for D (6 bases). The CDR3 spans 13 residues. The V end was cut by 3 bases, the J end by 6 bases, with 11 bases between. The germline V gene encodes CDR1 LNHDA and CDR2 SQIVND (reference sequence).

The J gene is TRBJ1-1, the V gene TRBV7-9; possible D gene TRBD1, 5 bases. CDR1 and CDR2 (germline): SEHNR, FQNEAQ (reference sequence). The CDR3 runs to 12 residues. V was trimmed by 1 base and J by 12 bases, leaving 12 bases between them. The DNA for the CDR3 is TGTGCCAGCAGCTTAGGAGGGGCGCTCCCTTTCTTT. Protein: CASSLGGALPFF. Using reference TRBV7-9 and TRBJ1-1 for the parts outside the CDR3, the full variable domain is DTGVSQNPRHKITKRGQNVTFRCDPISEHNRLYWYRQTLGQGPEFLTYFQNEAQLEKSRLLSDRFSAERPKGSFSTLEIQRTEQGDSAMYLCASSLGGALPFFGQGTRLTVV.

This clone was observed once. V is TRBV10-3 and J is TRBJ1-2; TRBD1 matches at 8 bases. The CDR3 totals 19 residues. Germline CDR1 ENHRY, CDR2 SYGVKD. Unmatched junction bases numbered 18, after V lost 3 bases and J lost 3 bases. CDR3 residues: CAISDPSGTGPSEDYGYTF. CDR3 DNA sequence: TGTGCCATCAGTGACCCTTCCGGGACAGGCCCCTCTGAGGACTATGGCTACACCTTC.

V gene TRBV4-1 combines with J gene TRBJ1-2; D gene unclear. The germline V gene encodes CDR1 MGHRA and CDR2 YSYEKL. CDR3 length equals 14 residues. Trimming left V 0 bases short and J 7 bases short, with 12 bases between. The CDR3 DNA sequence: TGCGCCAGCAGCCAAGATCCTGCCGGGTTTGGCTACACCTTC. It codes for CASSQDPAGFGYTF.

The rearrangement links TRBV30 to TRBJ2-1; 11 nucleotides line up with TRBD2. The J segment lost 8 bases and the V segment lost 5 bases, leaving 17 bases of the junction unmatched. The CDR3 extends over 17 amino acids. Per the germline V gene, CDR1 is GTSNPN and CDR2 is SVGIG (reference sequence). CDR3 region: CAWDPSRTSGSRHEQFF. In nucleotides, the CDR3 is TGTGCCTGGGACCCCTCTCGAACTAGCGGGAGTAGGCATGAGCAGTTCTTC.

The J gene is TRBJ1-1, the V gene TRBV7-2; 8 bases align to TRBD1. The CDR3 is 14 amino acids. CDR1 is SGHTA, CDR2 FQGNSA, per germline. V gave up 4 bases and J gave up 4 bases; unmatched junction bases: 5. Here the CDR3 reads CASSSGQVGTEAFF. The DNA of the CDR3 is TGTGCCAGCAGCTCGGGACAGGTGGGCACTGAAGCTTTCTTT.

The chain uses TRBV6-5 and TRBJ2-7, with D uncertain. Per germline, CDR1 MNHEY and CDR2 SVGAGI. The CDR3 runs to 15 residues. Trimming removed 3 bases from V and 0 bases from J, with 12 bases in between. CDR3 sequence: CASSYVSVSSYEQYF. As DNA, the CDR3 is TGTGCCAGCAGTTATGTGTCAGTGAGCTCCTACGAGCAGTACTTC.

This chain uses TRBV5-1 with TRBJ2-7, with TRBD1 identical over 12 bases. This CDR3 spans 14 amino acids. The trim removed 7 bases at V and 9 bases at J, leaving 11 bases unmatched. CDR1 SGHRS and CDR2 YFSETQ come from the germline V gene. The CDR3 nucleotides read TGCGCCAGCTCCCCCGGGACAGGGGGCGACCGGCAGTACTTC. The encoded protein is CASSPGTGGDRQYF.

The CDR3 sequence is CASSFTGGAGVDTQYF. CDR3 nucleotide sequence: TGCGCCAGCAGTTTTACGGGGGGAGCCGGGGTAGATACGCAGTATTTT. This chain links TRBV5-1 with TRBJ2-3; the match to TRBD2 covers 7 bases. The CDR3 covers 16 residues. With V trimmed by 5 bases and J by 5 bases, 14 bases remained unmatched. Germline CDR1 reads SGHRS; CDR2 reads YFSETQ.

The rearrangement links TRBV3-1 (or the pseudogene TRBV3-2) to TRBJ2-1; 9 bases map to TRBD2. Germline V gene sequence: CDR1 LGHDT, CDR2 YNNKEL (reference sequence). The CDR3 is 17 residues long. Trimming cost V 3 bases and J 2 bases; bases outside gene matches: 8. The CDR3 reads CASSQRSGGRAYNEQFF. The CDR3 DNA sequence: TGTGCCAGCAGCCAGAGAAGTGGCGGGAGGGCCTACAATGAGCAGTTCTTC.

The chain carries TRBV13 and TRBJ2-7; D not certain. In germline, CDR1 is PRHDT, CDR2 FYEKMQ (reference sequence). V was pared by 0 bases and J by 3 bases, with 6 bases between. The length of the CDR3 is 13 residues. For the CDR3, the DNA is TGTGCCAGCAGCTTAGGCCCAGGCTACGAGCAGTACTTC. It specifies CASSLGPGYEQYF.

The chain combines TRBV2 with TRBJ2-1, with D unclear. V was pared by 6 bases and J by 0 bases, with 12 bases between. CDR1 SNHLY and CDR2 FYNNEI come from the germline V gene. This CDR3 region has 15 residues. For the CDR3, the DNA is TGTGCCAGCAGGTACGCCAGTACCTCCTACAATGAGCAGTTCTTC. Its translation: CASRYASTSYNEQFF. The entire variable domain, with the rest obtained from reference TRBV2 and TRBJ2-1, is as follows: EPEVTQTPSHQVTQMGQEVILRCVPISNHLYFYWYRQILGQKVEFLVSFYNNEISEKSEIFDDQFSVERPDGSNFTLKIRSTKLEDSAMYFCASRYASTSYNEQFFGPGTRLTVL.

This clone was observed a single time. This chain's CDR3 is CASSPYGGTVLDEQYF. The CDR3, as DNA: TGTGCCAGCAGCCCCTATGGGGGGACAGTGCTGGACGAGCAGTACTTC. V gene TRBV14 combines with J gene TRBJ2-7; maybe TRBD1 (7 bases). The CDR3 sequence is 16 residues long. V gave up 4 bases and J gave up 5 bases, with 21 bases separating them. The V gene's germline CDR1 is SGHDN and CDR2 FVKESK.

This chain joins TRBV4-2 and TRBJ2-3; 12 nucleotides align to TRBD2. With 2 bases clipped from V and 4 bases from J, the junction kept 7 bases outside the gene matches. The CDR3 has 17 residues. Per germline, CDR1 LGHNA and CDR2 YNFKEQ. CDR3 in DNA: TGTGCCAGCAGCCAACCAGCCGCTAGCGGGAGGGCAGATACGCAGTATTTT. Encoded protein: CASSQPAASGRADTQYF.

V gene TRBV4-1 combines with J gene TRBJ1-2, with a tentative D call TRBD1 (6 bases). CDR1 and CDR2 from the germline V gene are MGHRA and YSYEKL. Trimming removed 2 bases at V and 7 bases at J, with 17 bases between. This CDR3 has 15 residues. CDR3 protein: CASSQSSQGLSGYTF. Here the CDR3 DNA reads TGCGCCAGCAGCCAATCTTCCCAGGGGCTTTCTGGCTACACCTTC.

This clone has a single count. The chain recombines TRBV30 with TRBJ1-2; 9 nucleotides agree with TRBD1. After removal of 4 bases from V and 3 bases from J, the junction contained 24 bases not matched to a gene. The CDR3 is 20 amino acids. Germline lookup yields CDR1 GTSNPN and CDR2 SVGIG (reference sequence). In DNA form, the CDR3 reads TGTGCCTGGACCGAGGCCCCCGGATTCGTGGGACAGGGCGTTTACTATGGCTACACCTTC. Its translation: CAWTEAPGFVGQGVYYGYTF.

The chain couples TRBV27 to TRBJ1-6; weak D call: TRBD1 (6 bases). The CDR3 consists of 14 residues. CDR1 and CDR2 (germline): MNHEY, SMNVEV (reference sequence). Trimming pared 2 bases from V and 9 bases from J, leaving 11 bases between. As DNA, the CDR3 is TGTGCCAGCAGTTTAGGGCAGGGGACTTCACCCCTCCACTTT. The encoded protein is CASSLGQGTSPLHF.

V and J are TRBV27 and TRBJ2-5; D possibly corresponds to TRBD2 (6 bases). Germline CDR1 MNHEY, CDR2 SMNVEV (reference sequence). V was cut by 5 bases and J by 4 bases, with 14 bases left in between. CDR3 length: 14 residues. In DNA, the CDR3 is TGTGCCAGCAGTAATCGGGGGTTGGCAGAGACCCAGTACTTC. Translating gives CASSNRGLAETQYF.

This CDR3 reads CASSPTPNYGYTF. The CDR3 nucleotides read TGTGCCAGCAGCCCGACACCCAACTATGGCTACACCTTC. The chain is built from TRBV11-2 and TRBJ1-2; no clear D. Germline V gene lookup returns CDR1 SGHAT and CDR2 FQNNGV. This CDR3 region has 13 residues. V shed 5 bases and J shed 2 bases, with 9 bases lying between them.

In this sample, this clone turned up a few times. The gene calls are TRBV7-9 and TRBJ2-2; D is uncertain. There are 17 residues in the CDR3. Deletions cut 3 bases from V and 0 bases from J, with 14 bases between. In germline, CDR1 is SEHNR, CDR2 FQNEAQ (reference sequence). This CDR3 reads CASSFRVRTPNTGELFF. As DNA, the CDR3 is TGTGCCAGCAGCTTTAGGGTCAGAACCCCGAACACCGGGGAGCTGTTTTTT.

The V and J genes are TRBV19 and TRBJ1-1, with D perhaps matching TRBD1 (5 bases). Trimming took off 3 bases at V and 5 bases at J, with 16 bases between the two ends. CDR1 is LNHDA, CDR2 SQIVND, per germline (reference sequence). This CDR3 region has 15 residues. Here the CDR3 reads CASSISSWGRTEAFF. The CDR3 bases are TGTGCCAGTAGTATCTCTAGTTGGGGCCGGACTGAAGCTTTCTTT.

The chain joins TRBV5-1 to TRBJ1-3; 10 bases map to TRBD1. V was clipped by 4 bases and J by 2 bases; unmatched bases: 3. This CDR3 comprises 15 residues. Germline V gene lookup returns CDR1 SGHRS and CDR2 YFSETQ. The CDR3 DNA sequence: TGCGCCAGCAGCACCGGGACAGGGGCTGGAAACACCATATATTTT. It translates to CASSTGTGAGNTIYF.